These 14 T cell receptor beta chains came from one sample sequenced in a study of beta chain features in type 1 diabetes. As every portion of the isolated RNA was reverse transcribed, the sequencing read expressed TCRB transcripts. TCRdb's copy holds only in-frame clones and misses some; the assay was immunoSEQ multiplex PCR. In the table there are roughly 450,000 clones, approximately 10% of which are singletons. Sequencing was carried out using naive CD4+ T cells from blood. These receptor sequences come from a woman younger than 35 in good health.

A few counts support this clone. This chain uses TRBV30 with TRBJ2-3, with TRBD1 as a possible D gene (6 bases). With 0 bases removed from V and 4 bases from J, the gap between germline ends came to 8 bases. Germline-derived CDR1 and CDR2 are GTSNPN and SVGIG (reference sequence). This CDR3 contains 13 residues. CDR3 coding DNA: TGTGCCTGGAGTGTCACAGGGTCAGATACGCAGTATTTT. Translated: CAWSVTGSDTQYF.

This clone was seen more than once but under ten times. The chain links TRBV18 to TRBJ2-1; 8 bases line up with TRBD1. The germline V gene has CDR1 KGHSH and CDR2 LQKENI. The CDR3 totals 16 residues. Losses at the gene ends were 0 bases for V and 6 bases for J; bases not matched to a gene: 7. CDR3: CASSPPRDRRFNEQFF. In DNA form, the CDR3 reads TGTGCCAGCTCACCACCAAGGGACAGGAGGTTCAATGAGCAGTTCTTC.

The chain uses TRBV7-2 and TRBJ2-3; tentative D call: TRBD2 (6 bases). V lost 5 bases, J lost 6 bases, and 18 bases lay in between. The CDR3 length is 15 residues. CDR1 is SGHTA, CDR2 FQGNSA, per germline. CDR3 sequence (DNA): TGTGCCAGCAGCCCCCAGGTGGGGGGTGGGGATACGCAGTATTTT. Its protein is CASSPQVGGGDTQYF.

The sample holds a few counts of this clone. V is TRBV7-2 and J is TRBJ2-2; 8 nucleotides match TRBD1. Germline assignment: CDR1 SGHTA and CDR2 FQGNSA. The length of the CDR3 is 15 residues. The junction had 4 bases not matched to a gene; V was cut back by 1 base and J by 6 bases. The CDR3 spells CASSLGQTGAGELFF. The DNA for the CDR3 is TGTGCCAGCAGCTTAGGGCAGACAGGGGCCGGGGAGCTGTTTTTT.

This chain joins TRBV4-3 and TRBJ1-2, with TRBD1 as a possible D gene (6 bases). Germline values: CDR1 LGHNA, CDR2 YSLEER. The CDR3 sequence is 14 residues long. The germline V and J ends were trimmed by 3 bases and 4 bases, with 12 bases remaining between them. The CDR3 region has the DNA TGCGCCAGCAGCCACGAAACAGGGTCCTATGGCTACACCTTC. It specifies CASSHETGSYGYTF.

The J gene is TRBJ1-5, the V gene TRBV4-1, with D unresolved. V shed 3 bases and J shed 8 bases, with 17 bases lying between them. This CDR3 is 15 amino acids long. CDR1 is MGHRA, CDR2 YSYEKL, per germline. CDR3 DNA: TGCGCCAGCAGCCAGATAGGACTCCCGGGTGAGCCCCAGCATTTT. Translated, it gives CASSQIGLPGEPQHF.

This clone has only a few counts. The chain recombines TRBV5-1 with TRBJ2-5, with D perhaps assigned TRBD1 or TRBD2 (6 bases each). Trimming cost V 4 bases and J 5 bases, with 15 bases left between them. Per the germline V gene, CDR1 is SGHRS and CDR2 is YFSETQ. This CDR3 spans 14 amino acids. Here the CDR3 reads CASSLQGTGETQYF. The CDR3 DNA reads TGCGCCAGCAGCCTCCAGGGGACTGGGGAGACCCAGTACTTC.

V is TRBV7-9 and J is TRBJ2-1; a possible D gene is TRBD1 (5 bases). The CDR3 covers 17 residues. Deletions cut 4 bases from V and 0 bases from J, with 16 bases between. The germline CDR1 and CDR2 sequences are SEHNR and FQNEAQ (reference sequence). In DNA, the CDR3 is TGTGCCAGCAGCTCAGGCAGGGCTGCAAGCTCCTACAATGAGCAGTTCTTC. The encoded protein is CASSSGRAASSYNEQFF.

In the case of this clone: This sample includes further DNA sequences coding for the same CDR3. The chain recombines TRBV18 with TRBJ2-5, with D possibly matching TRBD2 (5 bases). Per germline, CDR1 KGHSH and CDR2 LQKENI. V gave up 0 bases and J gave up 4 bases, with 6 bases separating them. The CDR3 extends over 13 amino acids. The CDR3 is CASSPPGAETQYF. As DNA, the CDR3 is TGTGCCAGCTCACCACCGGGAGCAGAGACCCAGTACTTC. Full variable domain (missing parts from reference TRBV18 and TRBJ2-5): NAGVMQNPRHLVRRRGQEARLRCSPMKGHSHVYWYRQLPEEGLKFMVYLQKENIIDESGMPKERFSAEFPKEGPSILRIQQVVRGDSAAYFCASSPPGAETQYFGPGTRLLVL.

The chain combines TRBV5-1 with TRBJ2-5; 8 bases fit TRBD2. The CDR3 loop spans 15 amino acids. Trimming cost V 4 bases and J 3 bases; bases outside gene matches: 8. Germline lookup yields CDR1 SGHRS and CDR2 YFSETQ. In nucleotides, the CDR3 is TGCGCCAGCAGCCTAAGGGGACTAGAGAAAGAGACCCAGTACTTC. This codes for CASSLRGLEKETQYF.

This rearrangement joins TRBV10-3 to TRBJ2-1, with TRBD2 matching over 12 bases. Trimming removed 2 bases from V and 7 bases from J; junction bases left unmatched: 3. CDR1 is ENHRY and CDR2 is SYGVKD in the germline V gene. There are 15 residues in the CDR3. The CDR3 region has the DNA TGTGCCATCAGTGAGGCTAGCGGGGGGGAAAATGAGCAGTTCTTC. Translating gives CAISEASGGENEQFF.

This clone was detected a few times. The chain couples TRBV6-6 to TRBJ2-2; TRBD2 is a possible D gene (6 bases). The CDR3 is made up of 14 amino acids. Germline V gene lookup returns CDR1 MNHNY and CDR2 SVGAGI (reference sequence). V dropped 5 bases and J dropped 4 bases, with 11 bases sitting between them. CDR3 region: CASSKGTSTGELFF. The DNA of the CDR3 is TGTGCCAGCAGTAAAGGGACTTCCACCGGGGAGCTGTTTTTT.

This clone was recorded a few times. This chain uses TRBV7-8 with TRBJ1-5; D might be TRBD1 (5 bases). Between the trimmed V and J ends, which lost 0 bases and 3 bases, there was a span of 9 bases. The germline V gene encodes CDR1 SGHVS and CDR2 FQNEAQ. The CDR3 runs to 15 residues. The CDR3: CASSLARDLNQPQHF. The CDR3 nucleotides are TGTGCCAGCAGCTTAGCCAGGGATCTCAATCAGCCCCAGCATTTT.

This clone was found many times. The sample holds other DNA sequences that translate to the same CDR3. The chain recombines TRBV11-2 with TRBJ2-1; D gene unclear. Germline values: CDR1 SGHAT, CDR2 FQNNGV. The CDR3 contains 13 residues. V was clipped by 1 base and J by 5 bases, with 6 bases between them. CDR3 DNA: TGTGCCAGCAGCTTAGGGAGAAACAATGAGCAGTTCTTC. It codes for CASSLGRNNEQFF.